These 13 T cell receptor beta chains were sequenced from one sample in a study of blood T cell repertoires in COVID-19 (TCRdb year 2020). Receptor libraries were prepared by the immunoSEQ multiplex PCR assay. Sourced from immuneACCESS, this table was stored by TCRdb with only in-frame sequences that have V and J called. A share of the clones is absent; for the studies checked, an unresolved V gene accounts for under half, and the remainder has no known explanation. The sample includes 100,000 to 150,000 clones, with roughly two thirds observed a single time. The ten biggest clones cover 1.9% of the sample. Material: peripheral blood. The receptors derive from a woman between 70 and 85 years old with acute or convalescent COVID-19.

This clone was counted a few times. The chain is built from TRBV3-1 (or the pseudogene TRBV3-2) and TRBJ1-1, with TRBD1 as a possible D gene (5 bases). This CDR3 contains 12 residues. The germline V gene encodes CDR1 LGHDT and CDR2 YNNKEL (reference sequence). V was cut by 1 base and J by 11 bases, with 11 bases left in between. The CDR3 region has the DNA TGTGCCAGCAGCCAAGGGGGCAGGGTTGCTTTCTTT. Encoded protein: CASSQGGRVAFF.

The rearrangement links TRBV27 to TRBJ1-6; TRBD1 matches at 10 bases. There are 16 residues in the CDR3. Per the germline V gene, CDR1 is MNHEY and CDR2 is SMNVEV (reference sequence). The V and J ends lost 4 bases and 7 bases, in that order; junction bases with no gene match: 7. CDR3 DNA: TGTGCCAGCAGTTCATCTCAGGGACAGGGGAATTCACCCCTCCACTTT. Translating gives CASSSSQGQGNSPLHF.

CDR3: CASSQFYSANSPLHF. CDR3 bases: TGTGCCAGCAGCCAGTTTTATAGCGCTAATTCACCCCTCCACTTT. The rearrangement uses TRBV3-1 (or the pseudogene TRBV3-2) and TRBJ1-6, with D hard to call. V lost 3 bases and J lost 6, with 12 bases in between. The germline V gene has CDR1 LGHDT and CDR2 YNNKEL (reference sequence). The CDR3 runs 15 residues.

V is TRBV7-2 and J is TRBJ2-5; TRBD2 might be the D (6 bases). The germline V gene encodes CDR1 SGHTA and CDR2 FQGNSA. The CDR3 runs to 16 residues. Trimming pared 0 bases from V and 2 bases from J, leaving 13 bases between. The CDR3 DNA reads TGTGCCAGCAGCTTAGCGGTGGGGGGTGCTCAAGAGACCCAGTACTTC. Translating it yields CASSLAVGGAQETQYF.

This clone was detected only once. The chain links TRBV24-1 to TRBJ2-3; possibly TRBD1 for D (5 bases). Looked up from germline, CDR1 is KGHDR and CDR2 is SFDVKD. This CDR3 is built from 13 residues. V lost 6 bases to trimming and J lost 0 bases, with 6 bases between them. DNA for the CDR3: TGTGCCACCAGTCACAGGAGCACAGATACGCAGTATTTT. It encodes CATSHRSTDTQYF.

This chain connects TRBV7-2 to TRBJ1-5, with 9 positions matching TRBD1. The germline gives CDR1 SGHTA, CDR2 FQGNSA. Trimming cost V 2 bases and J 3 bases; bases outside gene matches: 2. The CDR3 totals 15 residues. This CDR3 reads CASSLRTGVNQPQHF. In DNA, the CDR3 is TGTGCCAGCAGCTTACGGACAGGGGTCAATCAGCCCCAGCATTTT.

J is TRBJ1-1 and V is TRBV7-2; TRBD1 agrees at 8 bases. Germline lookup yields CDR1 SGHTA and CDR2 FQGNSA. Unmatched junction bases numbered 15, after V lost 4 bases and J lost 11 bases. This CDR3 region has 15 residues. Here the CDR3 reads CASSSRQGPLSTAFF. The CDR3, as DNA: TGTGCCAGCAGCTCAAGACAGGGGCCGCTCTCGACGGCTTTCTTT.

In DNA form, the CDR3 reads TGTGCCAGCAGGAACCGGGACTACTCCTACGAGCAGTACTTC. Encoded protein: CASRNRDYSYEQYF. This chain connects TRBV5-4 to TRBJ2-7, with 7 positions matching TRBD2. Germline V gene lookup returns CDR1 SGHNT and CDR2 YYREEE (reference sequence). The CDR3 consists of 14 residues. Unmatched junction bases numbered 5, after V lost 5 bases and J lost 0 bases.

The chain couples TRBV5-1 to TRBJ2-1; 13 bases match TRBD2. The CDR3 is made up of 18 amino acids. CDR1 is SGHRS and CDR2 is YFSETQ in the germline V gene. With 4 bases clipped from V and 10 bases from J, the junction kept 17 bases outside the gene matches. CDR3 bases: TGCGCCAGCAGCCTGGTTACCGCGGGGGGACTAGCGGGAACCGAGCAGTTCTTC. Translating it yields CASSLVTAGGLAGTEQFF. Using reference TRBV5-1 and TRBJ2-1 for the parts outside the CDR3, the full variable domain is KAGVTQTPRYLIKTRGQQVTLSCSPISGHRSVSWYQQTPGQGLQFLFEYFSETQRNKGNFPGRFSGRQFSNSRSEMNVSTLELGDSALYLCASSLVTAGGLAGTEQFFGPGTRLTVL.

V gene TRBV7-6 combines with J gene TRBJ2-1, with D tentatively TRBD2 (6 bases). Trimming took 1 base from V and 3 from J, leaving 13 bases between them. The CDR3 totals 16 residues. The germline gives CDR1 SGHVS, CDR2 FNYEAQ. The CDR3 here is CASSLGGGSVYNEQFF. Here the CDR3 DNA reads TGTGCCAGCAGCTTAGGTGGGGGGTCGGTCTACAATGAGCAGTTCTTC.

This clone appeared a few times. The CDR3 region has the DNA TGTGCCAGCAGTTTATTGACTGGTAACGTTAAGAATGAGCAGTTCTTC. Translating it yields CASSLLTGNVKNEQFF. The J gene is TRBJ2-1, the V gene TRBV28; no definite D call. Trimming took off 1 base at V and 7 bases at J, with 17 bases between the two ends. CDR1 MDHEN and CDR2 SYDVKM come from the germline V gene. The CDR3 loop spans 16 amino acids.

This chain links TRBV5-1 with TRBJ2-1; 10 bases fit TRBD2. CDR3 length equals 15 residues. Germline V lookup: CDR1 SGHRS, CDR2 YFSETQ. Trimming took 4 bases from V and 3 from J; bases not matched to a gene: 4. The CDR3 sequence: CASSPSSGSYNEQFF. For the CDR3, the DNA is TGCGCCAGCAGCCCTTCTAGCGGGAGCTACAATGAGCAGTTCTTC.

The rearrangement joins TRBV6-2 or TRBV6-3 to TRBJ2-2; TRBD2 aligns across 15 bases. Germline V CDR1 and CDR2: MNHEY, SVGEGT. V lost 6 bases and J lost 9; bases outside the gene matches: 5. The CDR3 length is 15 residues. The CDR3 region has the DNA TGTGCCAGCAGCTGGACTAGCGGGAGGGCCCGGGAGCTGTTTTTT. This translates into CASSWTSGRARELFF.